The next 19 T cell receptor beta chains were all read from a single sample in a study of blood T cell repertoires in COVID-19. Method: immunoSEQ multiplex PCR; TCRdb's copy keeps in-frame clones and lacks some. The table has around 40,000 clones, approximately 79% seen once; the top ten hold 25% to 40%. The sequenced sample consisted of peripheral blood. The receptors were gathered from a woman aged 80 or older with acute or convalescent COVID-19.

The V and J genes are TRBV5-4 and TRBJ2-6, with D tentatively TRBD1 (6 bases). CDR1 SGHNT and CDR2 YYREEE come from the germline V gene (reference sequence). Trimming took 0 bases from V and 9 from J, leaving 13 bases between them. The CDR3 totals 15 residues. CDR3 sequence: CASSLEGVFSNVLTF. The CDR3, as DNA: TGTGCCAGCAGCTTGGAGGGGGTTTTTAGCAACGTCCTGACTTTC.

The V gene is TRBV4-1, the J gene TRBJ2-2; TRBD2 matches at 10 bases. V was clipped by 4 bases and J by 6 bases; unmatched bases: 11. The CDR3 is 17 amino acids. Germline CDR1 reads MGHRA; CDR2 reads YSYEKL. CDR3 nucleotides: TGCGCCAGCAGCCTGGGTCATGGGCTAGCGGGAGCCGGGGAGCTGTTTTTT. Its protein product is CASSLGHGLAGAGELFF.

This chain uses TRBV10-3 with TRBJ2-7; TRBD2 is a possible D gene (5 bases). CDR3 length: 12 amino acids. V lost 5 bases to trimming and J lost 2 bases, with 7 bases between them. CDR1 and CDR2 (germline): ENHRY, SYGVKD. The CDR3, as DNA: TGTGCCATCAGTTCCGGGGCCTACGAGCAGTACTTC. Amino acid sequence: CAISSGAYEQYF.

The gene calls are TRBV5-1 and TRBJ1-1, with 7 positions matching TRBD1. This CDR3 contains 15 residues. V was clipped by 4 bases and J by 1 base; unmatched bases: 7. Germline CDR1 is SGHRS and CDR2 is YFSETQ. The chain's CDR3 is CASSIRTGGNTEAFF. As DNA, the CDR3 is TGCGCCAGCAGCATACGGACAGGCGGGAACACTGAAGCTTTCTTT.

The J gene is TRBJ1-2, the V gene TRBV10-3; the D gene is possibly TRBD1 (5 bases). The V gene's germline CDR1 is ENHRY and CDR2 SYGVKD. The V end lost 11 bases, the J end lost 4 bases, and 17 bases lay between the germline ends. The length of the CDR3 is 13 residues. In DNA form, the CDR3 reads TGTGCCTCCTCGACAGACGCCACCTATGGCTACACCTTC. Protein: CASSTDATYGYTF.

This chain connects TRBV6-6 to TRBJ2-3, with 12 bases aligning to TRBD2. V was pared by 0 bases and J by 4 bases, with 2 bases of the junction left unmatched. The CDR3 runs 16 residues. In germline, CDR1 is MNHNY, CDR2 SVGAGI (reference sequence). CDR3 bases: TGTGCCAGCAGTTACTCGACTAGCGGGAGCGCAGATACGCAGTATTTT. This encodes CASSYSTSGSADTQYF.

The J gene is TRBJ1-2, the V gene TRBV19; D perhaps matches TRBD1 (5 bases). This CDR3 spans 13 amino acids. Germline CDR1 LNHDA, CDR2 SQIVND (reference sequence). The V and J ends lost 5 bases and 4 bases respectively, with 11 bases between them. CDR3: CASSLGGTYGYTF. Here the CDR3 DNA reads TGTGCCAGTAGTCTCGGGGGAACCTATGGCTACACCTTC.

This clone was picked up one time. The rearrangement uses TRBV12-5 and TRBJ2-2; perhaps TRBD2 as D (5 bases). V lost 0 bases and J lost 0, with 8 bases in between. The V gene's germline CDR1 is LGHNT and CDR2 FRNRAP. The CDR3 spans 16 residues. The CDR3 DNA sequence: TGTGCTAGTGGTTTGGTACGGGGTGCGAACACCGGGGAGCTGTTTTTT. It encodes CASGLVRGANTGELFF.

This clone was seen more than once but under ten times. As DNA, the CDR3 is TGTGCCAGCAGTGAAACTAGCGGGGCCTCCTACGAGCAGTACTTC. Translation gives CASSETSGASYEQYF. The J gene is TRBJ2-7, the V gene TRBV6-1; 10 positions agree with TRBD2. There are 15 residues in the CDR3. Germline V gene data show CDR1 as MNHNS and CDR2 as SASEGT. V lost 2 bases to trimming and J lost 0 bases; unmatched junction nucleotides: 1.

The chain carries TRBV2 and TRBJ1-4, with D possibly TRBD1 on 6 matching bases. CDR1 is SNHLY, CDR2 FYNNEI, per germline. V lost 4 bases and J lost 7, with 16 bases in between. The CDR3 is 15 residues long. This CDR3 is CASSVGRGIGEKLFF. CDR3 bases: TGTGCCAGCAGTGTAGGGAGGGGGATTGGTGAAAAACTGTTTTTT.

The chain has TRBV5-6 and TRBJ1-3; no firm D call. The germline V gene encodes CDR1 SGHDT and CDR2 YYEEEE. The V end was cut by 0 bases, the J end by 4 bases, with 17 bases between. CDR3 size: 17 residues. This CDR3 reads CASSLGLTTVWGNTIYF. CDR3 nucleotides: TGTGCCAGCAGCTTGGGTCTGACGACTGTGTGGGGAAACACCATATATTTT.

CDR3 nucleotide sequence: TGTGCCAGCAGCGGACGACAGGGGGCAGGACTTTCACCCCTCCACTTT. This sequence encodes CASSGRQGAGLSPLHF. The rearrangement joins TRBV9 to TRBJ1-6, with 10 bases matching TRBD1. Per the germline V gene, CDR1 is SGDLS and CDR2 is YYNGEE. With V trimmed by 3 bases and J by 9 bases, 9 bases remained unmatched. The CDR3 contains 16 residues.

The chain links TRBV5-1 to TRBJ2-3, with D tentatively TRBD2 (5 bases). The V gene's germline CDR1 is SGHRS and CDR2 YFSETQ. The CDR3 totals 14 residues. The V end lost 6 bases, the J end lost 0 bases, and 11 bases lay between the germline ends. Written as DNA, the CDR3 is TGCGCCAGCAAGGCGGGCCCTAGCACAGATACGCAGTATTTT. Amino acid sequence: CASKAGPSTDTQYF.

The V call is TRBV6-6, the J call TRBJ1-2; maybe TRBD1 (6 bases). The CDR3 runs to 14 residues. Germline V lookup: CDR1 MNHNY, CDR2 SVGAGI (reference sequence). The V end lost 2 bases, the J end lost 5 bases, and 12 bases lay between the germline ends. This CDR3 reads CASSYGGVQYGYTF. The CDR3 DNA reads as TGTGCCAGCAGTTACGGGGGCGTTCAGTATGGCTACACCTTC.

V usage is TRBV18 and J usage is TRBJ1-6; D not resolved. This CDR3 spans 14 amino acids. CDR1 KGHSH and CDR2 LQKENI come from the germline V gene. Trimming took off 3 bases at V and 9 bases at J, with 12 bases between the two ends. For the CDR3, the DNA is TGTGCCAGCTCACCGGAACTAGACGGTTCACCCCTCCACTTT. Its protein product is CASSPELDGSPLHF. Supplemented by reference TRBV18 and TRBJ1-6, the full variable domain reads NAGVMQNPRHLVRRRGQEARLRCSPMKGHSHVYWYRQLPEEGLKFMVYLQKENIIDESGMPKERFSAEFPKEGPSILRIQQVVRGDSAAYFCASSPELDGSPLHFGNGTRLTVT.

The rearrangement links TRBV7-2 to TRBJ2-1; 9 nucleotides line up with TRBD2. The ends lost 6 bases at V and 7 bases at J; junction bases unmatched: 4. There are 13 residues in the CDR3. Germline V lookup: CDR1 SGHTA, CDR2 FQGNSA. The CDR3 sequence: CASRPAGGNEQFF. The CDR3 DNA reads as TGTGCCAGCAGGCCGGCGGGGGGGAATGAGCAGTTCTTC.

The CDR3 DNA reads as TGCAGTGCTAGCGTGAACACTGAAGCTTTCTTT. Translated, it gives CSASVNTEAFF. The chain carries TRBV20-1 and TRBJ1-1, with no clear D. This CDR3 has 11 amino acids. Germline CDR1 DFQATT, CDR2 SNEGSKA (reference sequence). Trimming removed 3 bases at V and 0 bases at J, with 2 bases between.

The J gene is TRBJ2-5, the V gene TRBV27, with D possibly being TRBD2 (5 bases). Trimming cost V 5 bases and J 4 bases, with 11 bases left between them. Germline V lookup: CDR1 MNHEY, CDR2 SMNVEV (reference sequence). The CDR3 consists of 13 residues. CDR3 nucleotide sequence: TGTGCCAGCAGTCGAGGGTACGGAGAGACCCAGTACTTC. This translates into CASSRGYGETQYF.

The J gene is TRBJ1-2, the V gene TRBV5-1; D perhaps matches TRBD1 (6 bases). The germline V gene has CDR1 SGHRS and CDR2 YFSETQ. V dropped 2 bases and J dropped 5 bases, with 7 bases sitting between them. This CDR3 is built from 12 residues. The CDR3 DNA sequence: TGCGCCAGCAGCTTCGACAGGTATGGCTACACCTTC. Translated: CASSFDRYGYTF.